A selection of T cell receptor beta chains follows, all from one sample in a study of blood T cell repertoires in COVID-19. TCRdb keeps only in-frame clones here, not all; method: immunoSEQ multiplex PCR. The sample holds hundreds of thousands of clones, roughly 87% seen once. Sequenced input: PBMCs or T cells enriched from blood (not recorded which). These receptors came from a woman aged 40 to 50 who had recovered from COVID-19. Each CDR3 is given with its conserved first and last residue. Each record gives: J gene, D gene, clone size, V gene, CDR3 DNA, CDR3 protein. A D gene is named only where the DNA matches it firmly. Size is omitted from some rows. Given values are once, few, many or a class for expanded clones.

TRBJ1-1,-,-,TRBV7-8,TGTGCCAGCAGCTCCGGCAGGGTTGAAGCTTTCTTT,CASSSGRVEAFF
TRBJ1-6,-,-,TRBV7-2,TGTGCCAGCAGCTTATCGACAGGATATAATTCACCCCTCCACTTT,CASSLSTGYNSPLHF
TRBJ1-4,-,few,TRBV2,TGTGCCAGCAGTGAAGCGCTTCCAGCCTTCGGGAGGACTAATGAAAAACTGTTTTTT,CASSEALPAFGRTNEKLFF
TRBJ1-3,-,-,TRBV7-8,TGTGCCAGCAGCCCAGGCGTGGGAAACACCATATATTTT,CASSPGVGNTIYF
TRBJ1-2,-,-,TRBV28,TGTGCCAGCACCCGGAGTCCACTTAGTTATGGCTACACCTTC,CASTRSPLSYGYTF
TRBJ2-3,TRBD1,-,TRBV24-1,TGTGCCACCAGTGATTCAAGGACAGGGACAGATACGCAGTATTTT,CATSDSRTGTDTQYF
TRBJ2-5,TRBD1,-,TRBV24-1,TGTGCCACCAGTGACCCCGGACAGGGTAAACAAGAGACCCAGTACTTC,CATSDPGQGKQETQYF
TRBJ2-1,-,-,TRBV7-6,TGTGCCAGCAGCGACGGGGCCTACAATGAGCAGTTCTTC,CASSDGAYNEQFF
TRBJ2-3,TRBD1,once,TRBV2,TGTGCCAGCAGTGAAGCAAGAGTAGGGGGCTGGGCAGATACGCAGTATTTT,CASSEARVGGWADTQYF
TRBJ1-2,-,-,TRBV2,TGTGCCAGCAGGGCGGGGGCAGCCTATGGCTACACCTTC,CASRAGAAYGYTF
TRBJ1-6,TRBD1,-,TRBV18,TGTGCCAGCTCGACCGGGACAGGGACCCCACCCCTCCACTTT,CASSTGTGTPPLHF
TRBJ2-1,TRBD2,-,TRBV28,TGTGCCAGCAGTCGGAAGGGACTAGCGCGGGGGCAGTTCTTC,CASSRKGLARGQFF
TRBJ2-1,TRBD2,once,TRBV27,TGTGCCAGCAGTCCCACTAGCGGGAGCGGGGGTGAGCAGTTCTTC,CASSPTSGSGGEQFF
TRBJ1-6,TRBD1,-,TRBV27,TGTGCCAGCAGTATGCAGGGGGCGGCTTCACCCCTCCACTTT,CASSMQGAASPLHF
TRBJ1-3,-,-,TRBV28,TGTGCCAGCACCCCCCCGGGGGGGAGGCACACCATATATTTT,CASTPPGGRHTIYF
TRBJ1-2,TRBD1,-,TRBV28,TGTGCCAGCAGTCGAACCGGGACAGGGGGCATACACTATGGCTACACCTTC,CASSRTGTGGIHYGYTF
TRBJ2-1,TRBD2,-,TRBV7-3,TGTGCCAGCAGCCCCCGGGGGGGGACTGGCACCAATGAGCAGTTCTTC,CASSPRGGTGTNEQFF
TRBJ1-5,-,-,TRBV15,TGTGCCACCAGCAGAGTCTCCAGGGGCGATCAGCCCCAGCATTTT,CATSRVSRGDQPQHF
TRBJ1-3,TRBD1,-,TRBV6-1,TGTGCCAGCAGTGAAGGGGGATGGGGCAGGGGGCGATCAATGGGAAACACCATATATTTT,CASSEGGWGRGRSMGNTIYF
TRBJ2-1,TRBD2,once,TRBV7-2,TGTGCCAGCAGCTTTGGACTAGGGCAGCTTGAGCAGTTCTTC,CASSFGLGQLEQFF
TRBJ1-3,TRBD1,-,TRBV28,TGTGCCAGCAGGCTGGGACAGGCAAGCTCTGGAAACACCATATATTTT,CASRLGQASSGNTIYF
TRBJ1-2,-,once,TRBV18,TGTGCCAGCTCACCCTCAGAATCCGTTGGCTACACCTTC,CASSPSESVGYTF
TRBJ1-4,-,-,TRBV21-1,TGTGCCAGCAGGAACGGAGGAAAGGGGGCCACTCTGGGAAAACTGTTTTTT,CASRNGGKGATLGKLFF
TRBJ1-5,TRBD1,-,TRBV18,TGTGCCAGCTCACCGGCGACAGGGGGAGGCAATCAGCCCCAGCATTTT,CASSPATGGGNQPQHF
TRBJ1-1,-,-,TRBV10-2,TGCGCCAGCTTCGGGGGGCATACTGAAGCTTTCTTT,CASFGGHTEAFF
TRBJ1-3,TRBD1,once,TRBV7-6,TGTGCCAGCAGCTTAGAGGGGGCAGGGGGCTCTGGAAACACCATATATTTT,CASSLEGAGGSGNTIYF
TRBJ2-3,TRBD2,-,TRBV24-1,TGTGCCACCTCTAGGACCGGGAGGGCGATAGATACGCAGTATTTT,CATSRTGRAIDTQYF
TRBJ2-1,-,-,TRBV7-2,TGTGCCAGCAGCTTAGGCGGGACCACCTACAATGAGCAGTTCTTC,CASSLGGTTYNEQFF
TRBJ1-4,-,-,TRBV6-1,TGTGCCAGCAGTGAAGGGGGAGGTGAAAAACTGTTTTTT,CASSEGGGEKLFF
TRBJ2-5,-,-,TRBV7-9,TGTGCCAGCAGCTTAGACAGGTCCCAAGAGACCCAGTACTTC,CASSLDRSQETQYF
TRBJ1-3,-,-,TRBV18,TGTGCCAGCTCTTGGACGCCGGGAGGCTCTGGAAACACCATATATTTT,CASSWTPGGSGNTIYF
TRBJ2-2,TRBD2,-,TRBV5-1,TGCGCCAGCAGCTTGGATCAGCGGGGCGGGTCCGGGGAGCTGTTTTTT,CASSLDQRGGSGELFF
TRBJ2-7,-,-,TRBV19,TGTGCCAGTAGTATCGACGGACAATCGGGCGAGCAGTACTTC,CASSIDGQSGEQYF
TRBJ2-3,-,-,TRBV21-1,TGTGCCAGCAGCAAGGCTAGCGTGGTTAGTGATACGCAGTATTTT,CASSKASVVSDTQYF
TRBJ1-6,-,-,TRBV7-2,TGTGCCAGCAGCTTACAGGGAAGCTCCTATAATTCACCCCTCCACTTT,CASSLQGSSYNSPLHF
TRBJ2-7,-,-,TRBV2,TGTGCCAGCAGGAATAGTGGTTACGAGCAGTACTTC,CASRNSGYEQYF
TRBJ2-7,TRBD2,-,TRBV18,TGTGCCAGCTCACCACCACCACTACCGGGACTAGCGGGAGGGCCTTCAAAAGGGACCTACGAGCAGTACTTC,CASSPPPLPGLAGGPSKGTYEQYF
TRBJ2-6,-,-,TRBV30,TGTGCCTGGACAGGGCGCCCCTCTGGGGCCAACGTCCTGACTTTC,CAWTGRPSGANVLTF
TRBJ2-1,TRBD2,-,TRBV20-1,TGCAGTGCTAGTCGCGGGAGGGCCGGCAATGAGCAGTTCTTC,CSASRGRAGNEQFF
TRBJ2-5,TRBD1,-,TRBV7-9,TGTGCCAGCGCATTGACAGGGGATGGAGAGACCCAGTACTTC,CASALTGDGETQYF
TRBJ2-1,TRBD2,-,TRBV10-1,TGCGCCAGCAGTGAGTCTAGCAAACCACTAGCGGTAATAGATGAGCAGTTCTTC,CASSESSKPLAVIDEQFF
TRBJ1-5,-,-,TRBV28,TGTGCCAGCAGTTTAGTACTAAATCAGCCCCAGCATTTT,CASSLVLNQPQHF
TRBJ2-5,-,-,TRBV20-1,TGCAGTGCCAGTGCGGTAACCGGGACCCAGTACTTC,CSASAVTGTQYF
TRBJ1-2,TRBD1,-,TRBV29-1,TGCAGCGTTGAGGGACAGGGTGCCTATGGCTACACCTTC,CSVEGQGAYGYTF
TRBJ1-3,-,-,TRBV19,TGTGCCAGTACCCCCCCTGGGCCGCGCTCTGGAAACACCATATATTTT,CASTPPGPRSGNTIYF
TRBJ1-2,-,-,TRBV13,TGTGCCAGCAGCTTAGCAAGCGGGAGTAACTATGGCTACACCTTC,CASSLASGSNYGYTF
TRBJ2-5,TRBD2,once,TRBV7-2,TGTGCCAGCAGCTTAGTTGGGGGGGTTGGGGAGACCCAGTACTTC,CASSLVGGVGETQYF
TRBJ2-3,TRBD2,-,TRBV11-1,TGTGCCAGCAGCTTAGCGCGGGGGGCGGGGGACGATAGCACAGATACGCAGTATTTT,CASSLARGAGDDSTDTQYF
TRBJ2-1,TRBD2,once,TRBV18,TGTGCCAGCTCGGGACTAGCGGAGCAGTTCTTC,CASSGLAEQFF
TRBJ2-4,TRBD1,once,TRBV27,TGTGCCAGCAGGAGGACAGGATATATGGCCAAAAACATTCAGTACTTC,CASRRTGYMAKNIQYF
TRBJ2-7,-,-,TRBV18,TGTGCCAGCTCACACAGCGGGGACAGGACCTACGAGCAGTACTTC,CASSHSGDRTYEQYF